The following is a T cell receptor (beta chain) sequence with its context. Its antigen is not identified. Assay: immunoSEQ multiplex PCR; the TCRdb copy retains only in-frame clones and omits some. Among around 160,000 clones listed, about 95% were seen once. This CDR3 comprises 12 residues. From germline, CDR1 is SGDLS and CDR2 YYNGEE. Deletions cut 6 bases from V and 5 bases from J, with 9 bases between. The sample belongs to a study of T cell responses to AZD1222 COVID-19 vaccine. Findings and caveats of the study: White British ancestry dominated among donors, who included more females, and clonal diversity was possibly underestimated.

The TCR sequence derives from an adult in good health. The material sequenced was peripheral blood, taken on day 0 of AZD1222 vaccination. The chain uses TRBV9 and TRBJ2-4; D unresolved. The CDR3 loop reads CASKGTENIQYF. Written as DNA, the CDR3 is TGTGCCAGCAAGGGCACCGAAAACATTCAGTACTTC.